This T cell receptor beta chain is from a study of graft-versus-host responses after intestinal transplantation. Overall study: Multivisceral, liver-intestinal, or isolated intestinal grafts were transplanted into recipients. Anti-thymocyte globulin was used for induction in all recipients, who then took tacrolimus and steroids for about three years. Study observations and caveats: Present in recipient marrow, GvH clones included some that appeared first in ileum or blood.

Details on this clone: What it binds is not known.

CDR1 is LGHNA, CDR2 YNFKEQ, per germline. The CDR3 is made up of 16 amino acids. Between the trimmed V and J ends, which lost 5 bases and 5 bases, there was a span of 16 bases. Researchers processed graft tissue to release intraepithelial and lamina propria lymphocytes. Clones were sequenced by immunoSEQ multiplex PCR, and TCRdb holds only the in-frame ones, with some missing. The sample contains approximately 9,300 clones, less than 90% of which appear only once. The sequencing used ileum tissue, collected roughly 730 days after intestinal transplantation. V gene TRBV4-2 combines with J gene TRBJ2-6; D remains unclear. This TCR came from a human patient who received an intestinal transplant, so some T cells may come from the graft donor. DNA of the CDR3: TGTGCCAGCAGCTTCAGGTTACAAAGTCGGGCCAACGTCCTGACTTTC. It codes for CASSFRLQSRANVLTF.